The rows below give T cell receptor beta chains drawn from one sample of a study of cytomegalovirus exposure and HLA in healthy donors. TCRdb keeps only in-frame clones here, not all; method: immunoSEQ multiplex PCR. The repertoire holds under 150,000 clones, with over 8% as singletons. Sequenced sample: PBMCs. The receptor source for this set is a man between 25 and 39 years old in good health and CMV-seronegative. The CDR3 runs from the conserved cysteine through the conserved F or W. Only some rows state a clone size, as once, few, many or a class for expanded clones.

len,abundance,v_gene,CDR3aa
17,few,TRBV9,CASSVSPLQGRNYEQYF
13,few,TRBV5-4,CASSPTGRTEAFF
14,.,TRBV11-2,CASSLASGGYEQYF
15,.,TRBV7-3,CASSLFGDFGYEQYF
15,.,TRBV7-9,CASTLGEGSRYEQYF
14,few,TRBV6-4,CASSDSGTGDGYTF
15,few,TRBV12-5,CASGLGLAGADEQYF
15,.,TRBV9,CASSVVWARIEKLFF
13,.,TRBV19,CASTAGPNYGYTF
15,.,TRBV5-4,CASSPIAGGVHEQYF
13,.,TRBV18,CASSRTGGDEAFF
18,.,TRBV29-1,CSVEDPSTPLSGANVLTF
15,few,TRBV4-3,CASSQGTTSNQPQHF
15,few,TRBV9,CASSPRTGGNSPLHF
15,.,TRBV7-2,CASSFRDRNTGELFF
14,.,TRBV18,CASSRTSRQDTQYF
15,.,TRBV4-1,CASSQVEKKRGEAFF
16,.,TRBV5-1,CASSPEGAMNTGELFF
15,many,TRBV4-3,CASRDSRGVNNEQFF
14,few,TRBV14,CASSQAGGLEKLFF
14,few,TRBV10-1,CASAPGQGGYEQYF
16,few,TRBV13,CASSLVRRGRQETQYF
15,.,TRBV5-6,CASSSGQGRTGELFF
17,.,TRBV28,CASRYQTSGRPSGELFF
13,few,TRBV7-9,CASSSGDSYGYTF
14,few,TRBV30,CAWGRGIMNTEAFF
13,few,TRBV7-9,CASSVRGSGELFF
13,few,TRBV6-5,CASSLPGENTQYF
15,few,TRBV28,CASSLGSTGGQPQHF
15,.,TRBV7-2,CASSLRRGSYNEQFF
16,.,TRBV27,CASTHTGTGGNSPLHF
16,few,TRBV6-1,CASSDGGTGGGETQYF
13,few,TRBV5-1,CASSFQENTEAFF
15,.,TRBV5-1,CASSSRQGAYTEAFF
16,.,TRBV7-9,CASSLAGGWNTGELFF
14,once,TRBV6-1,CASSDLSRGNEQFF
14,.,TRBV27,CASRGQGRPYEQYF
15,few,TRBV5-6,CASSTLQGSDQPQHF
19,few,TRBV27,CASSLFSRGPTHSNQPQHF
15,.,TRBV28,CASSFPPGLTDTQYF
14,few,TRBV4-1,CASSQEGGSYEQYF
18,few,TRBV11-2,CASSPLPRLAGDTGELFF
12,.,TRBV19,CASSIDQNEQFF
13,.,TRBV10-2,CASSPGTTNLLFF
15,few,TRBV6-5,CASSSGTGVSYEQYF
15,few,TRBV30,CAWTPRGYLSYEQYF
14,few,TRBV7-8,CASSSGGPGETQYF
14,few,TRBV7-2,CASSLNRNQITQYF